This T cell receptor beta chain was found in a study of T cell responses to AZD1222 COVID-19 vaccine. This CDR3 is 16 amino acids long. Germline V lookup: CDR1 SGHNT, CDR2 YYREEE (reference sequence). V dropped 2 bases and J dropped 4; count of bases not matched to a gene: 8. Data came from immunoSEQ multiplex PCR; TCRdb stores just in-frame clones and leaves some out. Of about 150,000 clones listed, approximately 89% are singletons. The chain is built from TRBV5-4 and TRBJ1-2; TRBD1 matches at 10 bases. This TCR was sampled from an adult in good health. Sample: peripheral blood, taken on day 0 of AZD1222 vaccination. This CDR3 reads CASSFGTGDSGYGYTF. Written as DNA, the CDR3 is TGTGCCAGCAGCTTCGGGACAGGGGATTCCGGCTATGGCTACACCTTC.